The clone carrying this TCR beta chain was detected a few times. This specimen belongs to a study of technical replicates of blood from several donors. Here immunoSEQ multiplex PCR was the method, and the copy in TCRdb shows in-frame clones only, minus some. The table shows tens of thousands of clones, with around nine tenths occurring only once. The V gene's germline CDR1 is SGHNT and CDR2 YENEEA. The trim removed 4 bases at V and 4 bases at J, leaving 7 bases unmatched. This CDR3 is 15 amino acids long. Material for sequencing was PBMCs. The receptor comes from a human donor in good health. Some clones in this sample may be carry-over from other donors' samples. The chain carries TRBV11-3 and TRBJ2-1, with 7 bases that match TRBD2. CDR3: CASSSRLAVYNEQFF. CDR3 DNA: TGTGCCAGCAGCTCACGACTAGCCGTATACAATGAGCAGTTCTTC.